Below, 9 T cell receptor beta chains from the same sample are listed, as sequenced in a study of cytomegalovirus exposure and HLA in healthy donors. Generated by immunoSEQ multiplex PCR, the TCRdb table keeps only in-frame clones and is missing some. The sample shows about 330,000 clones, around 90% of them seen only once. The material sequenced was PBMCs. The receptors derive from a woman aged 25-40 years in good health and CMV-seropositive.

V gene TRBV27 combines with J gene TRBJ2-1, with D maybe TRBD2 (6 bases). CDR1 MNHEY and CDR2 SMNVEV come from the germline V gene (reference sequence). This CDR3 spans 13 amino acids. Trimming left V 5 bases short and J 5 bases short, with 10 bases between. CDR3 bases: TGTGCCAGCAGTGTCGGGGGAAACAATGAGCAGTTCTTC. Protein product: CASSVGGNNEQFF.

The gene calls are TRBV15 and TRBJ2-7; tentatively, D is TRBD1 (6 bases). This CDR3 region has 14 residues. V shed 5 bases and J shed 2 bases, with 13 bases lying between them. Germline CDR1 is LNHNV and CDR2 is YYDKDF (reference sequence). CDR3 sequence (DNA): TGTGCCACCAGCGGCTCACAGGGAGCCTACGAGCAGTACTTC. Translated, it gives CATSGSQGAYEQYF.

To note about this clone: In the same sample, other DNA sequences code for this CDR3. V is TRBV7-6 and J is TRBJ2-7; TRBD2 agrees at 11 bases. Unmatched junction bases numbered 0, after V lost 1 base and J lost 4 bases. Per germline, CDR1 SGHVS and CDR2 FNYEAQ. The CDR3 runs to 14 residues. CDR3 protein: CASSLGLAGYEQYF. CDR3 coding DNA: TGTGCCAGCAGCTTAGGACTAGCGGGATACGAGCAGTACTTC.

The V gene is TRBV5-1, the J gene TRBJ1-6, with D possibly TRBD1 on 6 matching bases. Trimming shortened V by 0 bases and J by 7 bases, and 11 bases separated the two germline ends. This CDR3 spans 15 amino acids. Germline V CDR1 and CDR2: SGHRS, YFSETQ. CDR3 nucleotides: TGCGCCAGCAGCTTGGCAGGGGCAGAGAATTCACCCCTCCACTTT. Translating it yields CASSLAGAENSPLHF.

Comment on this clone: Different DNA sequences within this sample yield the same CDR3. The CDR3 DNA follows: TGCGCCAGCAGCTTGCAGGAGACCCAGTACTTC. Protein sequence: CASSLQETQYF. The V gene is TRBV5-1, the J gene TRBJ2-5; D is uncertain. Germline values: CDR1 SGHRS, CDR2 YFSETQ. Trimming took 1 base from V and 5 from J, leaving 3 bases between them. CDR3 length equals 11 residues.

The chain is built from TRBV18 and TRBJ1-2; 8 bases are shared with TRBD1. Per the germline V gene, CDR1 is KGHSH and CDR2 is LQKENI. The J segment lost 2 bases and the V segment lost 5 bases, leaving 4 bases of the junction unmatched. The CDR3 has 14 residues. In DNA form, the CDR3 reads TGTGCCAGCTCAACGACAGGGGAGAACTATGGCTACACCTTC. Amino acid sequence: CASSTTGENYGYTF.

This sequence joins TRBV9 and TRBJ1-1; D is unclear. Trimming left V 5 bases short and J 0 bases short, with 8 bases between. The CDR3 is 13 residues long. The germline gives CDR1 SGDLS, CDR2 YYNGEE. The CDR3 is CASSTEMNTEAFF. CDR3 nucleotides: TGTGCCAGCAGTACAGAGATGAACACTGAAGCTTTCTTT.

V usage is TRBV1 and J usage is TRBJ2-1; the table's D gene call, TRBD2, was not cross checked with the DNA. TRBV1 is tagged as a pseudogene. The CDR3 is 18 residues long. The CDR3 spells CTSSQDRQGNGGANEQFF. CDR3 DNA: TGCACCAGCAGCCAAGATAGACAGGGAAACGGGGGGGCTAATGAGCAGTTCTTC.

The genes are TRBV9 and TRBJ1-1; D gene uncertain. Trimming left V 4 bases short and J 0 bases short, with 10 bases between. CDR1 SGDLS and CDR2 YYNGEE come from the germline V gene. This CDR3 spans 14 amino acids. CDR3 loop: CASSPMPLNTEAFF. The CDR3 region has the DNA TGTGCCAGCAGCCCGATGCCGCTGAACACTGAAGCTTTCTTT.